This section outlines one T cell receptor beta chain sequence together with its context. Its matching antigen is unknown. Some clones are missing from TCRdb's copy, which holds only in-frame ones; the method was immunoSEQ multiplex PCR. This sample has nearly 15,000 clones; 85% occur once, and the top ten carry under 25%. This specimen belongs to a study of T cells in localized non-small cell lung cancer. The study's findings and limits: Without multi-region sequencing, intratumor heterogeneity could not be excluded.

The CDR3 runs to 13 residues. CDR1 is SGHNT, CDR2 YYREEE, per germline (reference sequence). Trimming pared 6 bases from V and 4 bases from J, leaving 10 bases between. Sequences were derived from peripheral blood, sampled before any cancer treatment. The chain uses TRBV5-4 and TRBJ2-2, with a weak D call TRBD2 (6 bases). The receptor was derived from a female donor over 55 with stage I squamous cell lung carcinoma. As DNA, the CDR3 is TGTGCCAGCACCCTGGGGGGCACCGGGGAGCTGTTTTTT. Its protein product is CASTLGGTGELFF.